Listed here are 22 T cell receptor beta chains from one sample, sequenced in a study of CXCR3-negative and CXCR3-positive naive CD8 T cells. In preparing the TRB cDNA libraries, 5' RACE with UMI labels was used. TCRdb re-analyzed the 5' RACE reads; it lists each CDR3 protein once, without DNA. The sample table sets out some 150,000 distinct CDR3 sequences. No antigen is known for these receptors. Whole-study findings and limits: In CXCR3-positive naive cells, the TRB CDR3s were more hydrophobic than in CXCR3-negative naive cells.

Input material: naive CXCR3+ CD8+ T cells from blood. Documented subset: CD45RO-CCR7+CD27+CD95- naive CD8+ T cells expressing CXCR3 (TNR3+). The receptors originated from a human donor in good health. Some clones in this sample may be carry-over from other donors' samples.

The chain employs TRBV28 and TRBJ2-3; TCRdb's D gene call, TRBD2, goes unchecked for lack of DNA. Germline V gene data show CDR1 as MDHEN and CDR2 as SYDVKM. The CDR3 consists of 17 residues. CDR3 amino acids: CASSLFTSGGGEDTQYF. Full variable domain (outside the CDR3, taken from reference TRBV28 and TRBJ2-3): DVKVTQSSRYLVKRTGEKVFLECVQDMDHENMFWYRQDPGLGLRLIYFSYDVKMKEKGDIPEGYSVSREKKERFSLILESASTNQTSMYLCASSLFTSGGGEDTQYFGPGTRLTVL.

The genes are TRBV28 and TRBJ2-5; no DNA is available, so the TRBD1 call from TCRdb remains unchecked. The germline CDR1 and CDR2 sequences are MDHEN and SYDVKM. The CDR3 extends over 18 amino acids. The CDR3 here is CASSYGRDNPQGQETQYF.

The CDR3 is CASSFLPQGGWTNEKLFF. This sequence joins TRBV7-9 and TRBJ1-4; lacking DNA, the TRBD1 call made by TCRdb goes unchecked. The CDR3 length is 18 residues. CDR1 and CDR2 (germline): SEHNR, FQNEAQ (reference sequence).

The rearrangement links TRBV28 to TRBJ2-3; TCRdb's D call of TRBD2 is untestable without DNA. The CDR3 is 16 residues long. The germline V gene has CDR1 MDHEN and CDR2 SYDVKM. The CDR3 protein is CASSTRLAGVRGTQYF.

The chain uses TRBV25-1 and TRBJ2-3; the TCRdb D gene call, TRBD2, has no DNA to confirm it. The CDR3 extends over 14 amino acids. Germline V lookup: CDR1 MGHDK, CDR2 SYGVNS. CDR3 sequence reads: CASSELDGESTQYF. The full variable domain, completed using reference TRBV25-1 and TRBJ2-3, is EADIYQTPRYLVIGTGKKITLECSQTMGHDKMYWYQQDPGMELHLIHYSYGVNSTEKGDLSSESTVSRIRTEHFPLTLESARPSHTSQYLCASSELDGESTQYFGPGTRLTVL.

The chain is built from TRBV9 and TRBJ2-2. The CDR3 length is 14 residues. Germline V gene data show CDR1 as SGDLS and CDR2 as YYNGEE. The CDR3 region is CASSVAPETGELFF.

CDR3 sequence: CASSQESGGLHNEQFF. V usage is TRBV4-1 and J usage is TRBJ2-1; TCRdb's D call, TRBD2, is unchecked because there is no DNA. The germline V gene has CDR1 MGHRA and CDR2 YSYEKL. This CDR3 has 16 residues.

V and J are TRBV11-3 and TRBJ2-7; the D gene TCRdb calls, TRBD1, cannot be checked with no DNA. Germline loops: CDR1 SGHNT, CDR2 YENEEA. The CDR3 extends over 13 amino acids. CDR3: CASSLVGPPEQYF.

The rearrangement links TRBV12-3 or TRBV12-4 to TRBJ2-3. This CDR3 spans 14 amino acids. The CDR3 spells CASRMARTTDTQYF.

The CDR3 loop reads CASSVSRYEQYF. This chain links TRBV25-1 with TRBJ2-7; there is no DNA to check the TCRdb D call of TRBD1. The germline V gene has CDR1 MGHDK and CDR2 SYGVNS. The CDR3 runs 12 residues.

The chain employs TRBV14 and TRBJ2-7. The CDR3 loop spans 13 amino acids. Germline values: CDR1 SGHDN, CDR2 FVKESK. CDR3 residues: CASSQDWGNEQYF.

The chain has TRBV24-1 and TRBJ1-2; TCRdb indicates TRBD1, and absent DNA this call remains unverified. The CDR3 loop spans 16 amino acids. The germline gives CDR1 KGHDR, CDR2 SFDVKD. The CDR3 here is CATSEGPGTINYGYTF.

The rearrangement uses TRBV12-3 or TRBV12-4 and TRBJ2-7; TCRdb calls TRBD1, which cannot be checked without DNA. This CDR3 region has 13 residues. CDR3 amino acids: CASSLEGGYEQYF.

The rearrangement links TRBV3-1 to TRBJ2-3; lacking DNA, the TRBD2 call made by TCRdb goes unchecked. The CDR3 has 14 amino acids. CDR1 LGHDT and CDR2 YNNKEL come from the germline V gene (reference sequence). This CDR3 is CASGTSGGTDTQYF.

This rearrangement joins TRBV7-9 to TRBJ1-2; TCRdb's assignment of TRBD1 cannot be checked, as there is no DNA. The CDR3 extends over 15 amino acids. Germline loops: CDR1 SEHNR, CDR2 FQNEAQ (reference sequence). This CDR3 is CASRGGSTGDYGYTF.

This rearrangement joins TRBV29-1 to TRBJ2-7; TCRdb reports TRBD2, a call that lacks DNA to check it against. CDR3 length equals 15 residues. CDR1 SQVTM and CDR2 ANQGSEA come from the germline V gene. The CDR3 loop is CSVEERVLSSYEQYF.

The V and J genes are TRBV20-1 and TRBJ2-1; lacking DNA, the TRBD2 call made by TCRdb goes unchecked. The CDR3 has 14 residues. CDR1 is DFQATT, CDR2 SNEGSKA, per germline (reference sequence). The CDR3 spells CSARGTSGTNEQFF.

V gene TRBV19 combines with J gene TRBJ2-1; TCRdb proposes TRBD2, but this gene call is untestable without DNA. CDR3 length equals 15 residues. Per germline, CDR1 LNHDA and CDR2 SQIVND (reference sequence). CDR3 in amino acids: CASSLALDPYNEQFF.

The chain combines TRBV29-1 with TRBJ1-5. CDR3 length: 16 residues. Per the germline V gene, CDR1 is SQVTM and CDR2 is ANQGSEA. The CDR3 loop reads CSVCWEGSCSNQPQHF.

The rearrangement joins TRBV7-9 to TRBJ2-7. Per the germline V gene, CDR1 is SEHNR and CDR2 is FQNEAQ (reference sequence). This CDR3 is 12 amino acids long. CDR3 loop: CASSPSSHEQYF. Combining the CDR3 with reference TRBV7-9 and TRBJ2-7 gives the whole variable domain DTGVSQNPRHKITKRGQNVTFRCDPISEHNRLYWYRQTLGQGPEFLTYFQNEAQLEKSRLLSDRFSAERPKGSFSTLEIQRTEQGDSAMYLCASSPSSHEQYFGPGTRLTVT.

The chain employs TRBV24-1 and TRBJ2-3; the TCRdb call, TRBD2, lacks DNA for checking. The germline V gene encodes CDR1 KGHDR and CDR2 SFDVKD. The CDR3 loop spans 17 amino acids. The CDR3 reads CATSPRTSGRTGDTQYF.

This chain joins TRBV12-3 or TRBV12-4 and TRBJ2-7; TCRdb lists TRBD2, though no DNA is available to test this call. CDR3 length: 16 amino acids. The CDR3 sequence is CASSLARGLAGYEQYF.